One and the same sample provided the 2 T cell receptor beta chains below, sequenced in a study of shared clonotypes between healthy human individuals. Measured with immunoSEQ multiplex PCR; TCRdb has only the in-frame clones, and not every one. The sample includes millions of clones, approximately 92% of them seen just once. Sequencing was performed on naive CD4+ T cells sorted from blood. Subset noted: CD45RA+ positively selected. The receptors stem from a young man in good health.

As for this clone: One junction end disagrees with the germline gene, perhaps due to a read error. The chain couples TRBV7-2 to TRBJ2-1; 9 bases fit TRBD2. From germline, CDR1 is SGHTA and CDR2 FQGNSA. This CDR3 region has 12 residues. The CDR3 here is CASSLELAGRVF. The CDR3 DNA sequence: TGTGCCAGCAGCTTAGAGCTAGCGGGACGGGTCTTC.

This chain joins TRBV28 and TRBJ1-6; D is unresolved. The germline gives CDR1 MDHEN, CDR2 SYDVKM. This CDR3 is 14 amino acids long. The V gene lost 3 bases and the J gene lost 5 bases, with 8 bases spanning the gap. CDR3 coding DNA: TGTGCCAGCAGTTTTGAAACGGATAATTCACCCCTCCACTTT. Encoded protein: CASSFETDNSPLHF.